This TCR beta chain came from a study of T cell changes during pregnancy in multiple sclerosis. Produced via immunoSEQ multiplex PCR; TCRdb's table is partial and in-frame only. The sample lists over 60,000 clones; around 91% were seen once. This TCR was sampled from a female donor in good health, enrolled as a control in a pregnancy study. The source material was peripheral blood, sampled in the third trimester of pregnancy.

The CDR3 spells CASSPEGNTEAFF. The CDR3 DNA reads TGTGCCAGCTCACCAGAGGGGAACACTGAAGCTTTCTTT. The chain combines TRBV18 with TRBJ1-1; D call uncertain. The CDR3 is 13 residues long. Germline V CDR1 and CDR2: KGHSH, LQKENI. The V and J ends lost 2 bases and 1 base respectively, with 5 bases between them.